These 32 T cell receptor beta chains originate from one sample sequenced in a study of blood T cell repertoires in COVID-19. Produced via immunoSEQ multiplex PCR; TCRdb's table is partial and in-frame only. Here the sample spans 110,000 to 150,000 clones, 88% being singletons. The specimen was peripheral blood. Receptor source: a man between 65 and 85 years old with acute or convalescent COVID-19.

The chain couples TRBV7-2 to TRBJ2-5; 11 positions match TRBD1. With V trimmed by 3 bases and J by 10 bases, 13 bases remained unmatched. CDR1 is SGHTA and CDR2 is FQGNSA in the germline V gene. The CDR3 has 16 amino acids. CDR3: CASSLNYRDRGRDQYF. The DNA of the CDR3 is TGTGCCAGCAGCTTGAATTACCGGGACAGGGGGAGGGACCAGTACTTC.

The chain couples TRBV4-2 to TRBJ1-1, with TRBD1 matching over 7 bases. Germline lookup yields CDR1 LGHNA and CDR2 YNFKEQ. Trimming removed 1 base from V and 4 bases from J; junction bases left unmatched: 0. CDR3 length: 13 residues. CDR3 in amino acids: CASSQGDSTEAFF. The CDR3 DNA reads as TGTGCCAGCAGCCAAGGGGACAGCACTGAAGCTTTCTTT.

This clone was counted once. V is TRBV5-6 and J is TRBJ1-5; possibly TRBD1 for D (6 bases). The CDR3 runs to 15 residues. The V end was cut by 4 bases, the J end by 3 bases, with 14 bases between. Germline loops: CDR1 SGHDT, CDR2 YYEEEE. CDR3 residues: CASSLGGGPNQPQHF. CDR3 nucleotides: TGTGCCAGCAGCCTCGGGGGGGGCCCCAATCAGCCCCAGCATTTT.

The chain recombines TRBV2 with TRBJ1-5, with 11 positions matching TRBD1. V shed 7 bases, J shed 5 bases, and the junction held 7 bases outside the gene matches. CDR1 SNHLY and CDR2 FYNNEI come from the germline V gene. This CDR3 comprises 15 residues. The CDR3 bases are TGTGCCAGCACACGGGGACAGGGGGGTTATCAGCCCCAGCATTTT. Translated: CASTRGQGGYQPQHF. Using reference TRBV2 and TRBJ1-5 for the parts outside the CDR3, the full variable domain is EPEVTQTPSHQVTQMGQEVILRCVPISNHLYFYWYRQILGQKVEFLVSFYNNEISEKSEIFDDQFSVERPDGSNFTLKIRSTKLEDSAMYFCASTRGQGGYQPQHFGDGTRLSIL.

The gene calls are TRBV2 and TRBJ1-2, with no clear D. Germline CDR1 SNHLY, CDR2 FYNNEI. V lost 4 bases and J lost 1, with 7 bases in between. The CDR3 runs to 13 residues. The CDR3 loop is CASSVEINYGYTF. The CDR3 DNA reads TGTGCCAGCAGTGTAGAAATTAACTATGGCTACACCTTC.

V and J are TRBV10-1 and TRBJ2-5; 13 bases agree with TRBD2. The CDR3 length is 16 residues. Germline CDR1 WNHNN, CDR2 SYGVQD (reference sequence). The V gene end was trimmed by 6 bases and the J gene end by 5 bases; junction bases not matched to a gene: 9. The CDR3 sequence is CASSQGLAGAQETQYF. In DNA form, the CDR3 reads TGCGCCAGCAGCCAAGGACTAGCGGGAGCACAGGAGACCCAGTACTTC.

The genes are TRBV27 and TRBJ2-5, with 12 bases aligning to TRBD2. The germline gives CDR1 MNHEY, CDR2 SMNVEV (reference sequence). After removal of 7 bases from V and 5 bases from J, the junction contained 11 bases not matched to a gene. The CDR3 length is 16 residues. The CDR3 DNA is TGTGCCAGCAAGCCTTCTAGCGGGAGGGCCCTTGAGACCCAGTACTTC. Amino acid sequence: CASKPSSGRALETQYF.

This rearrangement joins TRBV2 to TRBJ1-2, with D perhaps matching TRBD1 (6 bases). Trimming took off 6 bases at V and 4 bases at J, with 15 bases between the two ends. The CDR3 contains 14 residues. CDR1 SNHLY and CDR2 FYNNEI come from the germline V gene. The CDR3 region has the DNA TGTGCCAGCAGAGCCCAGACAGGACGCTATGGCTACACCTTC. Residues: CASRAQTGRYGYTF. The whole variable domain, remainder taken from reference TRBV2 and TRBJ1-2, is EPEVTQTPSHQVTQMGQEVILRCVPISNHLYFYWYRQILGQKVEFLVSFYNNEISEKSEIFDDQFSVERPDGSNFTLKIRSTKLEDSAMYFCASRAQTGRYGYTFGSGTRLTVV.

This clone appeared once. CDR3 DNA sequence: TGTGCCAGCAGTGAAGCAAAGGGGGTTAATGAAAAACTGTTTTTT. It yields the protein CASSEAKGVNEKLFF. The rearrangement links TRBV6-1 to TRBJ1-4; the D gene is possibly TRBD1 (6 bases). CDR3 length: 15 amino acids. Looked up from germline, CDR1 is MNHNS and CDR2 is SASEGT. V dropped 0 bases and J dropped 4 bases, with 9 bases sitting between them.

The chain has TRBV5-4 and TRBJ1-1; 7 bases are a match to TRBD1. In germline, CDR1 is SGHNT, CDR2 YYREEE (reference sequence). V trimming: 3 bases; J trimming: 2 bases; junction bases outside the gene matches: 10. The CDR3 spans 16 residues. The CDR3 sequence: CASSYGTEIINTEAFF. The CDR3 DNA follows: TGTGCCAGCAGCTACGGGACAGAAATAATTAACACTGAAGCTTTCTTT.

As DNA, the CDR3 is TGTGCCAGCAGTTACTGGGGAGGGAGTCAGCCCCAGCATTTT. Translation gives CASSYWGGSQPQHF. The rearrangement uses TRBV6-2 or TRBV6-3 and TRBJ1-5; D is unclear. CDR1 and CDR2 (germline): MNHEY, SVGEGT. CDR3 length: 14 residues. V lost 1 base to trimming and J lost 6 bases, with 10 bases between them.

The V call is TRBV29-1, the J call TRBJ1-1; D possibly corresponds to TRBD1 (6 bases). Germline CDR1 reads SQVTM; CDR2 reads ANQGSEA. The CDR3 has 16 amino acids. V shed 3 bases and J shed 0 bases, with 17 bases lying between them. CDR3 in amino acids: CSVDSGQGIMNTEAFF. DNA of the CDR3: TGCAGCGTTGACTCGGGCCAGGGGATAATGAACACTGAAGCTTTCTTT. The full variable domain, with the rest looked up from reference TRBV29-1 and TRBJ1-1, is SAVISQKPSRDICQRGTSLTIQCQVDSQVTMMFWYRQQPGQSLTLIATANQGSEATYESGFVIDKFPISRPNLTFSTLTVSNMSPEDSSIYLCSVDSGQGIMNTEAFFGQGTRLTVV.

The chain carries TRBV19 and TRBJ1-2; a possible D gene is TRBD1 (5 bases). CDR3 length equals 13 residues. V dropped 5 bases and J dropped 2 bases, with 9 bases sitting between them. Germline CDR1 reads LNHDA; CDR2 reads SQIVND (reference sequence). The CDR3 is CASSRDSNYGYTF. The CDR3 bases are TGTGCCAGTAGTCGCGACAGCAACTATGGCTACACCTTC.

The chain combines TRBV3-1 (or the pseudogene TRBV3-2) with TRBJ1-4; TRBD1 matches 9 bases. V trimming: 1 base; J trimming: 7 bases; junction bases outside the gene matches: 4. The CDR3 spans 15 residues. Germline CDR1 reads LGHDT; CDR2 reads YNNKEL (reference sequence). CDR3 region: CASSQGGTGPEKLFF. For the CDR3, the DNA is TGTGCCAGCAGCCAAGGGGGGACAGGGCCTGAAAAACTGTTTTTT.

V and J are TRBV12-3 or TRBV12-4 and TRBJ1-2; D not resolved. This CDR3 is built from 12 residues. Trimming pared 2 bases from V and 4 bases from J, leaving 5 bases between. Written as DNA, the CDR3 is TGTGCCAGCAGTTTATCTAGCTATGGCTACACCTTC. As protein: CASSLSSYGYTF.

The chain is built from TRBV5-1 and TRBJ2-5, with TRBD1 matching 9 bases. V lost 5 bases to trimming and J lost 5 bases; unmatched junction nucleotides: 10. Germline V lookup: CDR1 SGHRS, CDR2 YFSETQ. The CDR3 totals 15 residues. CDR3 sequence: CASRRRTGDWETQYF. The CDR3 DNA sequence: TGCGCCAGCAGGCGACGGACAGGGGACTGGGAGACCCAGTACTTC.

The chain recombines TRBV7-9 with TRBJ1-3, with a weak D call TRBD1 (6 bases). Between the trimmed V and J ends, which lost 4 bases and 0 bases, there was a span of 16 bases. Germline-derived CDR1 and CDR2 are SEHNR and FQNEAQ (reference sequence). The CDR3 contains 17 residues. CDR3 in amino acids: CASSSVGGASSGNTIYF. The DNA for the CDR3 is TGTGCCAGCAGCTCCGTAGGGGGGGCTTCCTCTGGAAACACCATATATTTT.

J is TRBJ1-3 and V is TRBV29-1, with D possibly TRBD1 on 5 matching bases. The CDR3 runs 13 residues. The V gene's germline CDR1 is SQVTM and CDR2 ANQGSEA. Trimming cost V 7 bases and J 0 bases, with 10 bases left between them. CDR3 protein: CSARQFSGNTIYF. The CDR3 DNA reads TGCAGCGCCCGACAGTTCTCTGGAAACACCATATATTTT.

The rearrangement links TRBV5-1 to TRBJ2-3; 16 bases are a match to TRBD2. CDR3 length: 17 amino acids. The germline V gene has CDR1 SGHRS and CDR2 YFSETQ. V was pared by 7 bases and J by 3 bases, with 8 bases of the junction left unmatched. As DNA, the CDR3 is TGCGCCAGCGGGCTGGGACTAGCGGGAGGGCCAACAGATACGCAGTATTTT. Its translation: CASGLGLAGGPTDTQYF.

This chain links TRBV19 with TRBJ2-2; D not resolved. The CDR3 length is 14 residues. The V gene lost 11 bases and the J gene lost 5 bases, with 18 bases spanning the gap. Germline loops: CDR1 LNHDA, CDR2 SQIVND (reference sequence). The CDR3: CASARSYRTGELFF. The CDR3 DNA reads TGTGCCTCCGCGCGGAGTTACCGAACCGGGGAGCTGTTTTTT.

This sequence joins TRBV5-8 and TRBJ1-2; 8 bases are a match to TRBD1. CDR1 SGHTS and CDR2 YDEGEE come from the germline V gene. Losses at the gene ends were 0 bases for V and 5 bases for J; bases not matched to a gene: 9. The CDR3 extends over 16 amino acids. This CDR3 is CASSLAGTGTGYGYTF. CDR3 DNA: TGTGCCAGCAGCTTGGCCGGGACAGGTACAGGATATGGCTACACCTTC.

This clone appeared a single time. The rearrangement uses TRBV5-1 and TRBJ2-7; 8 bases are a match to TRBD2. With V trimmed by 0 bases and J by 3 bases, 5 bases remained unmatched. From germline, CDR1 is SGHRS and CDR2 YFSETQ. The CDR3 covers 15 residues. The DNA for the CDR3 is TGCGCCAGCAGCTTGGCGCCTAGCGGGCTCTACGAGCAGTACTTC. This encodes CASSLAPSGLYEQYF.

The rearrangement joins TRBV15 to TRBJ1-1; D is possibly TRBD1 (6 bases). V was trimmed by 5 bases and J by 5 bases, leaving 15 bases between them. The CDR3 contains 14 residues. Germline CDR1 and CDR2: LNHNV and YYDKDF (reference sequence). CDR3 protein: CATSPRTGLTEAFF. CDR3 DNA: TGTGCCACCAGCCCACGAACAGGGCTAACTGAAGCTTTCTTT.

This chain links TRBV6-5 with TRBJ2-1, with a weak D call TRBD1 (5 bases). CDR1 and CDR2 from the germline V gene are MNHEY and SVGAGI. V was pared by 4 bases and J by 4 bases, with 8 bases between. This CDR3 spans 13 amino acids. For the CDR3, the DNA is TGTGCCAGCAGTTCCAGGGTTTACAATGAGCAGTTCTTC. This sequence encodes CASSSRVYNEQFF.

With regard to this clone: This sample includes further DNA sequences coding for the same CDR3. The chain is built from TRBV30 and TRBJ2-7, with D hard to call. V was shortened by 0 bases and J by 6 bases, with 9 bases between the two germline ends. The CDR3 is 12 residues long. The germline V gene encodes CDR1 GTSNPN and CDR2 SVGIG (reference sequence). As DNA, the CDR3 is TGTGCCTGGAGTGTCCTAGGAAGCGAGCAGTACTTC. Protein: CAWSVLGSEQYF.

The CDR3 DNA is TGTGCCACCGTTGATTTCGGCTCTGGAAACACCATATATTTT. Residues: CATVDFGSGNTIYF. The gene calls are TRBV7-9 and TRBJ1-3; D ambiguous. The V gene lost 10 bases and the J gene lost 0 bases, with 13 bases spanning the gap. CDR1 SEHNR and CDR2 FQNEAQ come from the germline V gene (reference sequence). CDR3 length: 14 residues.

The CDR3 DNA is TGCGCCAGCAGCCAAGAAGGTATTGCGGGAGCAAAAGGGACCCAGTACTTC. This translates into CASSQEGIAGAKGTQYF. V is TRBV4-1 and J is TRBJ2-5; 7 bases fit TRBD2. This CDR3 has 17 amino acids. The germline CDR1 and CDR2 sequences are MGHRA and YSYEKL. Trimming took 0 bases from V and 7 from J; bases not matched to a gene: 14.

The chain couples TRBV7-2 to TRBJ2-3; 12 bases line up with TRBD2. This CDR3 has 15 amino acids. Trimming took 7 bases from V and 0 from J; bases not matched to a gene: 2. Germline assignment: CDR1 SGHTA and CDR2 FQGNSA. The CDR3 region is CASTLAGGSTDTQYF. CDR3 DNA sequence: TGTGCCAGCACCCTAGCGGGGGGGAGCACAGATACGCAGTATTTT.

V gene TRBV28 combines with J gene TRBJ2-7; possibly TRBD1 for D (7 bases). CDR1 is MDHEN, CDR2 SYDVKM, per germline. This CDR3 spans 15 amino acids. Deletions cut 4 bases from V and 7 bases from J, with 20 bases between. The CDR3 sequence: CASSSPPGGAGEQYF. The CDR3 bases are TGTGCCAGCAGTTCCCCCCCAGGGGGAGCGGGTGAGCAGTACTTC.

This chain joins TRBV28 and TRBJ2-1; 13 bases are a match to TRBD2. The CDR3 extends over 18 amino acids. V lost 8 bases to trimming and J lost 0 bases; unmatched junction nucleotides: 10. The germline V gene has CDR1 MDHEN and CDR2 SYDVKM. CDR3 sequence reads: CASLKTSGRASSYNEQFF. The CDR3 DNA sequence: TGTGCCAGCCTTAAAACTAGCGGGAGGGCAAGCTCCTACAATGAGCAGTTCTTC.

The chain uses TRBV29-1 and TRBJ1-1; TRBD1 might be the D (6 bases). Germline V CDR1 and CDR2: SQVTM, ANQGSEA. The V end lost 7 bases, the J end lost 4 bases, and 22 bases lay between the germline ends. The CDR3 covers 15 residues. The DNA for the CDR3 is TGCAGCGGCCGGGACGAAGGGGGGGTAAGCACTGAAGCTTTCTTT. Protein: CSGRDEGGVSTEAFF.

The chain couples TRBV6-2 or TRBV6-3 to TRBJ1-5, with D possibly TRBD1 on 6 matching bases. Trimming took 6 bases from V and 3 from J, leaving 15 bases between them. This CDR3 region has 15 residues. Germline loops: CDR1 MNHEY, CDR2 SVGEGT. This CDR3 reads CASSFAGDNNQPQHF. The CDR3 DNA is TGTGCCAGCAGCTTTGCGGGGGACAACAATCAGCCCCAGCATTTT.